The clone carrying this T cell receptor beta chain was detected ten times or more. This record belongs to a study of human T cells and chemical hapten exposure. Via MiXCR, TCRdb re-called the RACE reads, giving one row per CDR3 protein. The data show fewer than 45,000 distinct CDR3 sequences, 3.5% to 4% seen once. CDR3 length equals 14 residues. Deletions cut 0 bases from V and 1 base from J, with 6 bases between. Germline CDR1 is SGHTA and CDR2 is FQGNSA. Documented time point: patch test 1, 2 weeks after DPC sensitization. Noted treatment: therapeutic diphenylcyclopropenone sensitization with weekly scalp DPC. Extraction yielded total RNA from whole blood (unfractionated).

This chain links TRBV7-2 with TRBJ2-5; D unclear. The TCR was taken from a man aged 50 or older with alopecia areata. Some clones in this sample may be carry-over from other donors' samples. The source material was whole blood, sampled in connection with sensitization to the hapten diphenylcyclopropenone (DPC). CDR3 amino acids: CASSLAVGQETQYF. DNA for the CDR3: TGTGCCAGCAGCTTAGCAGTAGGCCAAGAGACCCAGTACTTC.